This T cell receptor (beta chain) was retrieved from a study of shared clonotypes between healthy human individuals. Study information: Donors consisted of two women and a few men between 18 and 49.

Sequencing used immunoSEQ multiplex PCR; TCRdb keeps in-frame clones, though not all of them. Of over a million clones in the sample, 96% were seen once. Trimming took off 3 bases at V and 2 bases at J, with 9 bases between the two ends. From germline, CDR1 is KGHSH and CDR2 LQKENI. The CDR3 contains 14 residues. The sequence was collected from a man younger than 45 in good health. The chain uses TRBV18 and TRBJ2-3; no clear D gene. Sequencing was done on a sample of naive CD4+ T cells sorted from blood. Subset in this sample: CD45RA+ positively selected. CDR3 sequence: CASSPLAYTDTQYF. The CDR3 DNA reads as TGTGCCAGCTCACCCCTGGCGTACACAGATACGCAGTATTTT.